This T cell receptor beta chain was documented in a study of beta chain features in type 1 diabetes. The entirety of the isolated RNA underwent reverse transcription, so expressed TCRB transcripts were sequenced. Sequencing used immunoSEQ multiplex PCR; TCRdb keeps in-frame clones, though not all of them. The sample includes around 400,000 clones, approximately 12% of them seen just once. Study-wide points: Type 1 diabetes patients showed fewer insertions and more deletions at VDJ junctions. Equally in patients and controls, shorter templates might have been favored by PCR. Naive, central memory and Treg TCRB repertoires appeared more alike in patients than in healthy donors.

The germline gives CDR1 SQVTM, CDR2 ANQGSEA. The CDR3 is 14 residues long. Trimming cost V 3 bases and J 0 bases; bases outside gene matches: 4. Sampling consisted of one heparinised blood draw per donor, averaging approximately 120 mL. In its sample, this clone was seen a few times. Antigen: not known. The chain combines TRBV29-1 with TRBJ2-7; the match to TRBD1 covers 8 bases. The TCR originated in a man aged 18-30 years in good health. The sequenced sample was naive CD4+ T cells from blood. The CDR3 sequence: CSVDSGTGSYEQYF. The CDR3 region has the DNA TGCAGCGTTGACTCCGGGACAGGCTCCTACGAGCAGTACTTC.